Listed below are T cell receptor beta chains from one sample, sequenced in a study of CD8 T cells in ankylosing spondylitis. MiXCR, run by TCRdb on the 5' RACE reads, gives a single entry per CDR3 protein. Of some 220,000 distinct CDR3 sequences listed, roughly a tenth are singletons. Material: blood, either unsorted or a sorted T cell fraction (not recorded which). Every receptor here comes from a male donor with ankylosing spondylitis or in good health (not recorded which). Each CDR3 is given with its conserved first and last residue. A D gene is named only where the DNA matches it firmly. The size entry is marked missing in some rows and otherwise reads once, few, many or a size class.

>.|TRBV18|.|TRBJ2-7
CASSPIPGGGGYEQYF
TGTGCCAGCTCACCAATTCCAGGGGGCGGGGGCTACGAGCAGTACTTC
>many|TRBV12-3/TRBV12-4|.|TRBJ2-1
CASSLSFGYGGEQFF
TGTGCCAGCAGTTTAAGTTTTGGATACGGGGGTGAGCAGTTCTTC
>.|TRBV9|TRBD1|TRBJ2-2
CASSTRQGAPTGELFF
TGTGCCAGCAGCACCCGACAGGGGGCGCCGACCGGGGAGCTGTTTTTT
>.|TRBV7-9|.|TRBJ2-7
CASSPGNSYEQYF
TGTGCCAGCAGTCCCGGAAACTCCTACGAGCAGTACTTC
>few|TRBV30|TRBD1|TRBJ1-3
CAWSVPRQGDSGNTIYF
TGTGCCTGGAGTGTACCTAGGCAGGGGGACTCTGGAAACACCATATATTTT
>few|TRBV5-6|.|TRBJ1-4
CASTRGGGEKLFF
TGTGCCAGCACTAGGGGAGGTGGAGAAAAACTGTTTTTT
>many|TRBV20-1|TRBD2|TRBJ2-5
CSASPPSGRADETQYF
TGCAGTGCTAGTCCCCCTAGCGGGAGGGCCGATGAGACCCAGTACTTC
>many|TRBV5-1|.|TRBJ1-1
CASGATDTEAFF
TGCGCCAGCGGGGCGACGGACACTGAAGCTTTCTTT
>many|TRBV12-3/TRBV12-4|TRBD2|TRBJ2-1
CASSLTSGGVNEQFF
TGTGCCAGCAGCCTTACTAGCGGGGGAGTCAATGAGCAGTTCTTC
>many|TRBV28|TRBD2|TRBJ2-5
CASSSPISGGRETQYF
TGTGCCAGCAGTTCGCCTATAAGCGGGGGGCGAGAGACCCAGTACTTC
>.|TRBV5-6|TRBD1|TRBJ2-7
CANSLAIEGTALPYEQYF
TGTGCCAACAGCTTGGCCATTGAGGGGACAGCCCTACCCTACGAGCAGTACTTC
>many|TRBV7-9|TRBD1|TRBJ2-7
CASSSSDRAYEQYF
TGTGCCAGCAGCTCGTCGGACAGGGCTTACGAGCAGTACTTC
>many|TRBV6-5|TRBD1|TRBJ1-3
CASSYGQGRGNTIYF
TGTGCCAGCAGTTACGGACAGGGGAGGGGAAACACCATATATTTT
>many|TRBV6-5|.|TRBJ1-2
CASGDFYGYTF
TGTGCCAGCGGCGACTTTTATGGCTACACCTTC
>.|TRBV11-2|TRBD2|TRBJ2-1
CASSSRLAGSYNEQFF
TGTGCCAGCAGCTCCCGACTAGCGGGGTCCTACAATGAGCAGTTCTTC
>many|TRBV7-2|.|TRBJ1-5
CASSPGGVSNQPQHF
TGTGCCAGCAGCCCCGGGGGAGTCTCCAATCAGCCCCAGCATTTT
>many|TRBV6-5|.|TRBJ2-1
CASSYSGRAYNEQFF
TGTGCCAGCAGTTACTCGGGCAGAGCATACAATGAGCAGTTCTTC
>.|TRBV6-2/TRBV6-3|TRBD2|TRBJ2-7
CASPNPGTRDTYEQYF
TGTGCCAGCCCAAACCCCGGGACTAGGGATACCTACGAGCAGTACTTC
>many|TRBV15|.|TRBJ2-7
CATSRDIQGNEQYF
TGTGCCACCAGCAGAGATATACAGGGCAACGAGCAGTACTTC
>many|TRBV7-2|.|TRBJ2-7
CASSPRDEQYF
TGTGCCAGCAGCCCCCGCGACGAGCAGTACTTC
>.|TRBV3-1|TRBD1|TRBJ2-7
CASTQQVPGPRGSYEQYF
TGTGCCTCCACCCAGCAGGTCCCGGGGCCCAGGGGGTCCTACGAGCAGTACTTC
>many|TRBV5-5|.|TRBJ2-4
CASSLGVVGVENIQYF
TGTGCCAGCAGCTTGGGAGTGGTTGGGGTCGAAAACATTCAGTACTTC
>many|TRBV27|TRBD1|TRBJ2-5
CASSSFRDRQETQYF
TGTGCCAGCAGCTCCTTCCGGGACAGACAAGAGACCCAGTACTTC
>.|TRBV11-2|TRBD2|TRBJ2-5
CASSLGGASGSRETQYF
TGTGCCAGCAGCTTAGGGGGCGCTAGCGGGAGTAGAGAGACCCAGTACTTC
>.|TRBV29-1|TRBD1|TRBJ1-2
CSVEDRTGSTF
TGCAGCGTTGAAGACCGGACAGGGTCCACCTTC
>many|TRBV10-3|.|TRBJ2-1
CAAQQGPLRYNEQFF
TGTGCCGCCCAACAGGGCCCCCTTCGGTACAATGAGCAGTTCTTC
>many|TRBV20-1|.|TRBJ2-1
CSASLQGITEQFF
TGCAGTGCTAGTCTGCAGGGGATAACTGAGCAGTTCTTC
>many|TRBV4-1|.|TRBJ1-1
CASSQEARRGTEAFF
TGCGCCAGCAGCCAAGAGGCGCGGCGGGGTACTGAAGCTTTCTTT
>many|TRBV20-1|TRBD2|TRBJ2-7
CSASLAGTTSYEQYF
TGCAGTGCTAGTCTAGCGGGTACCACCTCCTACGAGCAGTACTTC
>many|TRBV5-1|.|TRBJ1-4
CASRAEADEKLFF
TGCGCCAGCAGGGCTGAGGCAGATGAAAAACTGTTTTTT
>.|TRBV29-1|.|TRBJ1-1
CSVEVRGRNTEAFF
TGCAGCGTTGAAGTGCGTGGGAGGAACACTGAAGCTTTCTTT
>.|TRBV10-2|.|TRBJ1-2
CASSDSSGYTF
TGCGCCAGCAGTGATAGTTCCGGCTACACCTTC
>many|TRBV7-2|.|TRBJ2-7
CASSFGFQGLLGYEQYF
TGTGCCAGCAGCTTTGGCTTCCAGGGCCTCCTCGGGTACGAGCAGTACTTC
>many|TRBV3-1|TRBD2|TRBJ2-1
CAGSSGPPPYNEQFF
TGTGCCGGCTCTAGCGGGCCTCCCCCCTACAATGAGCAGTTCTTC
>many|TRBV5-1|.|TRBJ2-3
CASSLSTVARTTDTQYF
TGCGCCAGCAGCTTATCGACGGTTGCAAGGACCACAGATACGCAGTATTTT
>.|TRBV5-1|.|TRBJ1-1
CASSSRQRLNTEAFF
TGCGCCAGCAGCTCCCGACAGCGCCTGAACACTGAAGCTTTCTTT
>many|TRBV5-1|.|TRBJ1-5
CASKEGSGNQPQHF
TGCGCCAGCAAGGAGGGCTCCGGCAATCAGCCCCAGCATTTT
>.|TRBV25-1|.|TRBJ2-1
CATRAADGNEQFF
TGTGCCACCAGGGCGGCTGACGGGAATGAGCAGTTCTTC
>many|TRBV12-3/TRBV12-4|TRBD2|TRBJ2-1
CASSPGLAGDEQFF
TGTGCCAGCAGCCCGGGACTAGCGGGCGATGAGCAGTTCTTC
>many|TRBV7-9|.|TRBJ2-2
CASSLEETANTGELFF
TGTGCCAGCAGCTTAGAAGAAACAGCGAACACCGGGGAGCTGTTTTTT
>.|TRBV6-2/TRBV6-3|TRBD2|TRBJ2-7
CASSYSTSGTADEQYF
TGTGCCAGCAGTTACTCGACTAGCGGGACTGCCGACGAGCAGTACTTC
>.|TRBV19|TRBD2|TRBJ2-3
CASSIGSGATDTQYF
TGTGCCAGTAGTATAGGTAGCGGGGCAACAGATACGCAGTATTTT
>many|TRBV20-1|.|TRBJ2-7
CSARAGNQFSYEQYF
TGCAGTGCTAGAGCCGGGAACCAATTCTCCTACGAGCAGTACTTC